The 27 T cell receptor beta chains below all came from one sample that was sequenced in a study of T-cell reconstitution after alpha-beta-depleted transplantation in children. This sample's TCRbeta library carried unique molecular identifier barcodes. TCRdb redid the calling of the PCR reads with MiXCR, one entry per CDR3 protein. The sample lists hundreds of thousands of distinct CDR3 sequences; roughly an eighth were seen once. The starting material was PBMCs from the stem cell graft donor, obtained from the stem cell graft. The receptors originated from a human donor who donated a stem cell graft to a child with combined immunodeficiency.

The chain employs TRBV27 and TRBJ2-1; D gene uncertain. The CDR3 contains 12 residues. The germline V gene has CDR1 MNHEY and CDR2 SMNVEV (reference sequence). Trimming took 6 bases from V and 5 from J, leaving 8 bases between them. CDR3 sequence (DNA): TGTGCCAGCAGGGGCCCTAACAATGAGCAGTTCTTC. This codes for CASRGPNNEQFF.

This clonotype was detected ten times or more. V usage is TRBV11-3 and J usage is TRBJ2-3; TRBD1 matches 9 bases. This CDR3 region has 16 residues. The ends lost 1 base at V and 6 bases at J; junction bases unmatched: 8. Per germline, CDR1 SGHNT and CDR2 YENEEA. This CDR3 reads CASSLVSGTGYDTQYF. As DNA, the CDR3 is TGTGCCAGCAGCTTAGTCTCCGGGACAGGGTACGATACGCAGTATTTT. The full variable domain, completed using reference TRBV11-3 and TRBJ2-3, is EAGVVQSPRYKIIEKKQPVAFWCNPISGHNTLYWYLQNLGQGPELLIRYENEEAVDDSQLPKDRFSAERLKGVDSTLKIQPAELGDSAVYLCASSLVSGTGYDTQYFGPGTRLTVL.

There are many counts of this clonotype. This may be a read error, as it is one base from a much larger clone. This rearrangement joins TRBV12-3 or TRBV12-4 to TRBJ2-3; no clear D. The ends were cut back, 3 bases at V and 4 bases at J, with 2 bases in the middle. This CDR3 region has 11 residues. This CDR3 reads CASSFPDTQYF. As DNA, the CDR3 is TGTGCCAGCAGTTTCCCAGATACGCAGTATTTT.

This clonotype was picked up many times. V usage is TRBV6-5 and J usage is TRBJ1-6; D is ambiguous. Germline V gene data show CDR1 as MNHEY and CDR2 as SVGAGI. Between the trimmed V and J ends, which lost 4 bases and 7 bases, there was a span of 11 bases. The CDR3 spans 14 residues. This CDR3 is CASSFRAVNSPLHF. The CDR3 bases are TGTGCCAGCAGTTTTCGGGCAGTCAATTCACCCCTCCACTTT.

This chain's CDR3 is CSAGHAGQNTDTQYF. CDR3 nucleotides: TGCAGTGCTGGGCATGCGGGACAAAACACAGATACGCAGTATTTT. The chain carries TRBV20-1 and TRBJ2-3; TRBD1 or TRBD2 may be the D gene (6 bases each). The V end was cut by 5 bases, the J end by 2 bases, with 17 bases between. Germline CDR1 and CDR2: DFQATT and SNEGSKA (reference sequence). CDR3 size: 15 residues.

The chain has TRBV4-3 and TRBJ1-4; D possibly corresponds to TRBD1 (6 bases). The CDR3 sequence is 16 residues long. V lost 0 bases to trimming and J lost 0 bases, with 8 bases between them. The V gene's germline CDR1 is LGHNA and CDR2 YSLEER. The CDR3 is CASSQEGGTTNEKLFF. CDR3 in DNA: TGCGCCAGCAGCCAAGAAGGGGGTACAACTAATGAAAAACTGTTTTTT.

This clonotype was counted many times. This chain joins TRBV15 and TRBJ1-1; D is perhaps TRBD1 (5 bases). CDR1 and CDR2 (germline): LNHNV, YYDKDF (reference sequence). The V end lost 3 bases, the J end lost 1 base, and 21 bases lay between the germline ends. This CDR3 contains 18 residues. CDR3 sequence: CATSRKLGRVGENTEAFF. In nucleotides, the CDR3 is TGTGCCACCAGCAGGAAATTGGGCAGGGTAGGGGAGAACACTGAAGCTTTCTTT.

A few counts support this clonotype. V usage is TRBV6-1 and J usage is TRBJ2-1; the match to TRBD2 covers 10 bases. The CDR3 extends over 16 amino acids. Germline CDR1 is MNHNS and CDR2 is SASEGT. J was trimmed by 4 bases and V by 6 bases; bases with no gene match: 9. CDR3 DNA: TGTGCCAGCAGACCGAGAGCGGGGGGGGGTTACAATGAGCAGTTCTTC. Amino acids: CASRPRAGGGYNEQFF.

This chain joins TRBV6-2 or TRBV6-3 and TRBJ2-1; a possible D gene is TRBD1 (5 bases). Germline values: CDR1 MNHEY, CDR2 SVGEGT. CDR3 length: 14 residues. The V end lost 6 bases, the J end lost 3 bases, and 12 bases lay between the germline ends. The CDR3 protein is CASRSQGFYNEQFF. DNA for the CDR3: TGTGCCAGCAGATCTCAGGGTTTCTACAATGAGCAGTTCTTC.

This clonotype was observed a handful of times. CDR3 sequence: CCARDVARGEWNTEAFF. CDR3 nucleotides: TGCTGCGCTAGAGACGTAGCCCGGGGGGAGTGGAACACTGAAGCTTTCTTT. The rearrangement links TRBV20-1 to TRBJ1-1, with a tentative D call TRBD1 (5 bases). The CDR3 contains 17 residues. Germline CDR1 DFQATT, CDR2 SNEGSKA (reference sequence).

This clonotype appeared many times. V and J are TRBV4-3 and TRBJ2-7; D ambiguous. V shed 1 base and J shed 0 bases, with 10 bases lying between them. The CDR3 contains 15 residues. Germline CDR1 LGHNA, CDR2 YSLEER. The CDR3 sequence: CASSQVDEGSYEQYF. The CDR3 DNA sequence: TGCGCCAGCAGCCAAGTGGATGAAGGCTCCTACGAGCAGTACTTC.

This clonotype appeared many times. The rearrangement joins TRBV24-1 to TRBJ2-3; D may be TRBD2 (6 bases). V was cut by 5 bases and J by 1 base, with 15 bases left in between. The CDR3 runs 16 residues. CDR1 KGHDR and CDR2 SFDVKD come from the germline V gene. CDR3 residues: CATSARTGGGTDTQYF. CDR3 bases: TGTGCCACCAGTGCCAGGACCGGAGGGGGCACAGATACGCAGTATTTT.

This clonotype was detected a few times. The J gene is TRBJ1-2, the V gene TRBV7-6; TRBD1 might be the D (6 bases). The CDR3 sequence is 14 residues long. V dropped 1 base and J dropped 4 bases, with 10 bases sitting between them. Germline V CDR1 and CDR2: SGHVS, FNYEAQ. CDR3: CASSLDTGPYGYTF. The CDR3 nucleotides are TGTGCCAGCAGCTTAGATACAGGGCCCTATGGCTACACCTTC.

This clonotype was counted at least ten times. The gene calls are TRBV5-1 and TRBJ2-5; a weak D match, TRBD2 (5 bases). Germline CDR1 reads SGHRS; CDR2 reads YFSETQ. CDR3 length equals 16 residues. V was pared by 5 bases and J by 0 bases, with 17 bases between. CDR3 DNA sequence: TGCGCCAGCAGAGCCGGGCGGGCCCACCACCAAGAGACCCAGTACTTC. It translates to CASRAGRAHHQETQYF.

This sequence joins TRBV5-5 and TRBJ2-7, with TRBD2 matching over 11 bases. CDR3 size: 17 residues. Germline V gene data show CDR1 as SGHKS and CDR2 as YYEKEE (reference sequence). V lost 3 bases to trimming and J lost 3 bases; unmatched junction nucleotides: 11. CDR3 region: CASSSTSGVITNYEQYF. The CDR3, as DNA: TGTGCCAGCAGCTCGACTAGCGGGGTAATCACTAACTACGAGCAGTACTTC. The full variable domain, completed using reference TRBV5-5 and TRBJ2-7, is DAGVTQSPTHLIKTRGQQVTLRCSPISGHKSVSWYQQVLGQGPQFIFQYYEKEERGRGNFPDRFSARQFPNYSSELNVNALLLGDSALYLCASSSTSGVITNYEQYFGPGTRLTVT.

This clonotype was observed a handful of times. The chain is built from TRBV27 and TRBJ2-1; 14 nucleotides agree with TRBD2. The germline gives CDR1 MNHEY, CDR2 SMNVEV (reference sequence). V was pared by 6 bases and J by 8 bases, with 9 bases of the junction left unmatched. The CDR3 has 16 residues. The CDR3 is CASSRRLAGGWYEQFF. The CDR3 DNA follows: TGTGCCAGCAGCCGCCGACTAGCGGGGGGGTGGTATGAGCAGTTCTTC.

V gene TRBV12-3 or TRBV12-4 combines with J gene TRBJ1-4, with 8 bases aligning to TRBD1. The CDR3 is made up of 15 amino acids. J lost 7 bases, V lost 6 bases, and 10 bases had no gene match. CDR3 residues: CASSHQDRAGEKLFF. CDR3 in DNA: TGTGCCAGCAGCCATCAGGACAGGGCTGGTGAAAAACTGTTTTTT.

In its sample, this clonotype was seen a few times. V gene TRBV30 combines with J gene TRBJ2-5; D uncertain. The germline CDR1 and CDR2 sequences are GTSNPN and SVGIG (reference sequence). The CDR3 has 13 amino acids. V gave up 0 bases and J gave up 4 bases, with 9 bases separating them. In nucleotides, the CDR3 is TGTGCCTGGAGTGTGGGTTTACGAGAGACCCAGTACTTC. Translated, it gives CAWSVGLRETQYF.

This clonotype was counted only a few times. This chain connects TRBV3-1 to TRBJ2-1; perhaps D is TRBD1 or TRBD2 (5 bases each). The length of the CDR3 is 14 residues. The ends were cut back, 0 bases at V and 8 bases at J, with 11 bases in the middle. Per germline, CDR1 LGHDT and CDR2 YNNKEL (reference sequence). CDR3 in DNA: TGTGCCAGCAGCCAAGAGGTTGGGGGAGATGAGCAGTTCTTC. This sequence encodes CASSQEVGGDEQFF.

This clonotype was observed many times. Here the CDR3 reads CSALTEYSAEAFF. CDR3 bases: TGCAGTGCTTTGACAGAATATTCGGCTGAAGCTTTCTTT. The chain has TRBV20-1 and TRBJ1-1, with D maybe TRBD1 (5 bases). The germline gives CDR1 DFQATT, CDR2 SNEGSKA (reference sequence). V lost 5 bases to trimming and J lost 6 bases, with 16 bases between them. The CDR3 extends over 13 amino acids.

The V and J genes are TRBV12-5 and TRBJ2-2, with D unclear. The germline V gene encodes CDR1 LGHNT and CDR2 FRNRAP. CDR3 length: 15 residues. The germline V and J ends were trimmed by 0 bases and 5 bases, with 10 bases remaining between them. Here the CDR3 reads CASGLVRLLTGELFF. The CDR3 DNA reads TGTGCTAGTGGTTTGGTCAGACTCCTAACCGGGGAGCTGTTTTTT.

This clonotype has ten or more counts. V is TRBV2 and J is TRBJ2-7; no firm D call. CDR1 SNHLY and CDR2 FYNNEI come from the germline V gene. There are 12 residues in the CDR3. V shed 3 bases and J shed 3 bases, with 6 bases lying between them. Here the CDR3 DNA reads TGTGCCAGCAGTGATGTGGGCTACGAGCAGTACTTC. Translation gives CASSDVGYEQYF.

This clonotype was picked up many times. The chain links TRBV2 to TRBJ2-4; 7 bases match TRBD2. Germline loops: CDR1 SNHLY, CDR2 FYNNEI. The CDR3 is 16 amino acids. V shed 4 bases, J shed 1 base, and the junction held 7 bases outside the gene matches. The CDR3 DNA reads TGTGCCAGCAGTGCGGGGGGAAGTGGTGCCAAAAACATTCAGTACTTC. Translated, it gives CASSAGGSGAKNIQYF.

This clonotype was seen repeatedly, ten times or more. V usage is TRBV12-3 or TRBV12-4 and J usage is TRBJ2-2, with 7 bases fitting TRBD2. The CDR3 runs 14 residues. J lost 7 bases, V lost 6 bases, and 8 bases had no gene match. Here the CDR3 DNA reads TGTGCCAGCAGACGTCAGGGAGGGCGCGGGGAGCTGTTTTTT. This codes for CASRRQGGRGELFF.

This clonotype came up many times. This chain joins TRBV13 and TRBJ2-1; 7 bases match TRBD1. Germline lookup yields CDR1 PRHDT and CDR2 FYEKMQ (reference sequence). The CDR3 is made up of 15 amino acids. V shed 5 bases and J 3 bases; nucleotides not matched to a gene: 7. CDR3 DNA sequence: TGTGCCAGCAGCACTGACAGGGTTTTCTACAATGAGCAGTTCTTC. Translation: CASSTDRVFYNEQFF.

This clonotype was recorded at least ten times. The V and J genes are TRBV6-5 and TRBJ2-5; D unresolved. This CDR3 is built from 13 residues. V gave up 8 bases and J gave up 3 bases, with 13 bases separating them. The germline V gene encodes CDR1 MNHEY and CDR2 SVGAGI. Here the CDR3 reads CASCQVLEETQYF. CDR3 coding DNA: TGTGCCAGCTGCCAGGTACTCGAAGAGACCCAGTACTTC.

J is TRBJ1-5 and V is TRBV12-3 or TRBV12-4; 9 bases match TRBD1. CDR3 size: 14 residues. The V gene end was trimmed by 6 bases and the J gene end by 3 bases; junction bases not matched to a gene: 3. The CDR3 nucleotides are TGTGCCAGCAGGGGACAGGGCCTCAATCAGCCCCAGCATTTT. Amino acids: CASRGQGLNQPQHF.